This passage covers 9 T cell receptor beta chains from one sample sequenced in a study of human T cells and chemical hapten exposure (dated by TCRdb to the early 2020s). The library was produced with RACE. This sample was sequenced with a NextSeq 500. Using fastp at Q25 and MiXCR, TCRdb reprocessed the public reads and kept productive beta chains. Identical CDR3 proteins give one entry, which carries the most common genes and DNA. A total of approximately 90,000 distinct CDR3 sequences appear in this sample, roughly an eighth of them only once. The leading ten clones occupy 2.1% of the sample. The time point label of this sample denotes: patch test 1, 2 weeks after DPC sensitization. The treatment or condition label of this sample denotes: therapeutic diphenylcyclopropenone sensitization with weekly scalp DPC. The sample here was whole blood, taken in connection with sensitization to the hapten diphenylcyclopropenone (DPC). Receptors originate from a woman between 40 and 55 years old with alopecia areata. Some clones in this sample may be carry-over from other donors' samples.

This sequence joins TRBV2 and TRBJ1-1; D remains unclear. Germline values: CDR1 SNHLY, CDR2 FYNNEI. The CDR3 extends over 12 amino acids. Trimming removed 7 bases at V and 6 bases at J, with 12 bases between. CDR3 in amino acids: CASNMESPEAFF. The CDR3 DNA is TGTGCCAGCAACATGGAATCCCCTGAAGCTTTCTTT.

This clonotype has just a few counts. This sequence joins TRBV6-4 and TRBJ1-1; a possible D gene is TRBD1 (5 bases). Trimming took off 4 bases at V and 5 bases at J, with 11 bases between the two ends. The germline CDR1 and CDR2 sequences are MRHNA and SNTAGT. The CDR3 totals 13 residues. The CDR3 protein is CASSGGEGTEAFF. The DNA of the CDR3 is TGTGCCAGCAGTGGAGGGGAGGGAACTGAAGCTTTCTTT.

This clonotype was found a few times. The chain carries TRBV6-1 and TRBJ2-7; D is unresolved. V lost 0 bases to trimming and J lost 7 bases, with 4 bases between them. CDR1 and CDR2 from the germline V gene are MNHNS and SASEGT. The CDR3 is 11 amino acids. The CDR3 loop is CASSEAREQYF. The CDR3 nucleotides read TGTGCCAGCAGTGAAGCCAGGGAGCAGTACTTC.

In this sample, this clonotype turned up once. Given a much more abundant clone one base away, this may be a read error. The CDR3 protein is CAGSQGQFGEQYF. The CDR3 DNA reads TGTGCCGGCAGCCAGGGACAGTTCGGAGAGCAGTACTTC. This chain uses TRBV7-2 with TRBJ2-7; 7 bases fit TRBD1. The CDR3 length is 13 residues. Germline V gene lookup returns CDR1 SGHTA and CDR2 FQGNSA.

The CDR3 spells CASGLQMNTEAFF. CDR3 DNA sequence: TGTGCCAGCGGCCTACAGATGAACACTGAAGCTTTCTTT. The chain has TRBV6-2 or TRBV6-3 and TRBJ1-1; D gene uncertain. This CDR3 has 13 residues. The ends were cut back, 8 bases at V and 0 bases at J, with 10 bases in the middle. CDR1 and CDR2 (germline): MNHEY, SVGEGT.

This clonotype was seen ten or more times. The V and J genes are TRBV7-2 and TRBJ1-5, with a possible D match to TRBD1 (5 bases). Trimming took off 1 base at V and 7 bases at J, with 11 bases between the two ends. CDR3 length: 14 amino acids. Germline loops: CDR1 SGHTA, CDR2 FQGNSA. DNA of the CDR3: TGTGCCAGCAGCTTAGATCCTGGGGGACAGCCCCAGCATTTT. This sequence encodes CASSLDPGGQPQHF.

This clonotype occurred a few times. V gene TRBV27 combines with J gene TRBJ1-2, with a weak D call TRBD1 (6 bases). Trimming took 4 bases from V and 2 from J, leaving 23 bases between them. Per the germline V gene, CDR1 is MNHEY and CDR2 is SMNVEV (reference sequence). The CDR3 runs 18 residues. CDR3 in amino acids: CASSSTTTTGLGNYGYTF. The CDR3 nucleotides read TGTGCCAGCAGTTCCACCACTACTACAGGGTTAGGAAACTATGGCTACACCTTC.

The rearrangement uses TRBV6-6 and TRBJ2-7, with D perhaps being TRBD1 or TRBD2 (5 bases each). Germline assignment: CDR1 MNHNY and CDR2 SVGAGI (reference sequence). This CDR3 is 15 amino acids long. The V end was cut by 5 bases, the J end by 6 bases, with 20 bases between. The CDR3 sequence: CASSPDHNTGGEQYF. Written as DNA, the CDR3 is TGTGCCAGCAGTCCGGACCACAACACTGGGGGCGAGCAGTACTTC.

This chain connects TRBV27 to TRBJ1-2; D perhaps matches TRBD1 (6 bases). CDR3 length: 14 amino acids. Trimming cost V 5 bases and J 2 bases, with 12 bases left between them. Germline V CDR1 and CDR2: MNHEY, SMNVEV (reference sequence). The CDR3 spells CASSQGGQNYGYTF. The CDR3 DNA is TGTGCCAGCAGTCAAGGCGGACAGAACTATGGCTACACCTTC.